This is a list of T cell receptor beta chains from one sample in a study of T cells in Graves' hyperthyroidism and ophthalmopathy. TCRdb re-derived calls from the multiplex PCR reads in MiXCR, one entry per CDR3 protein. Counted here are around 600,000 distinct CDR3 sequences, roughly 15% occurring once; the ten biggest clones make up about an eighth. Sequenced sample: blood. The receptors come from a woman between 45 and 65 years old with Graves' ophthalmopathy. CDR3s include the opening cysteine and the closing phenylalanine or tryptophan. The order of the fields is clone size, V gene, CDR3 protein. Expanded clones get a size class; other rows say once, few or many, or leave the size out.

clone size: few; V gene: TRBV9; CDR3 protein: CASSAEGGATGELFF
clone size: many; V gene: TRBV2; CDR3 protein: CASSLSRQGTDTQYF
clone size: many; V gene: TRBV15; CDR3 protein: CATSPPRGDTQYF
clone size: NA; V gene: TRBV20-1; CDR3 protein: CSARGGQGGLETQYF
clone size: few; V gene: TRBV4-3; CDR3 protein: CASSQESPDQPQHF
clone size: few; V gene: TRBV5-1; CDR3 protein: CASSEEGTMGYTF
clone size: NA; V gene: TRBV6-4; CDR3 protein: CASSTQRREEKLFF
clone size: many; V gene: TRBV3-1; CDR3 protein: CASSQDGQGHNQPQHF
clone size: many; V gene: TRBV27; CDR3 protein: CASNPGGRNQPQHF
clone size: many; V gene: TRBV10-3; CDR3 protein: CAITTGGSTEAFF
clone size: many; V gene: TRBV7-9; CDR3 protein: CASSFSRELVYEQYF
clone size: many; V gene: TRBV30; CDR3 protein: CAWSITIDFNEQFF
clone size: many; V gene: TRBV20-1; CDR3 protein: CSAPDRGDGYTF
clone size: NA; V gene: TRBV6-1; CDR3 protein: CASKKSVGYGYTF
clone size: many; V gene: TRBV18; CDR3 protein: CASSPPSSTAGGGGYTF
clone size: NA; V gene: TRBV11-2; CDR3 protein: CASSSPLLAGAPGEQYF
clone size: once; V gene: TRBV2; CDR3 protein: CASSGELAGGGSTDTQYF
clone size: NA; V gene: TRBV6-1; CDR3 protein: CASREGANTGELFF
clone size: many; V gene: TRBV3-1; CDR3 protein: CASSQGWTGYGYTF
clone size: many; V gene: TRBV6-2/TRBV6-3; CDR3 protein: CASSPGLAGEQFF
clone size: many; V gene: TRBV2; CDR3 protein: CARGNGGELFF
clone size: few; V gene: TRBV5-1; CDR3 protein: CASSTGTATNYGYTF
clone size: many; V gene: TRBV10-3; CDR3 protein: CAISEKSSGANVLTF
clone size: NA; V gene: TRBV20-1; CDR3 protein: CSASLGTSGSNEQFF
clone size: NA; V gene: TRBV20-1; CDR3 protein: CSARLQTGTGSHYTF
clone size: few; V gene: TRBV28; CDR3 protein: CASSSRLAGGPFGELFF
clone size: NA; V gene: TRBV24-1; CDR3 protein: CATSDFSGTPGELFF
clone size: many; V gene: TRBV7-2; CDR3 protein: CAVGREQFF
clone size: many; V gene: TRBV7-2; CDR3 protein: CASSPPGGPYEQYF
clone size: many; V gene: TRBV2; CDR3 protein: CASSEGQGGGYTF
clone size: few; V gene: TRBV4-3; CDR3 protein: CASSQDYASGSSYTGELFF
clone size: few; V gene: TRBV10-3; CDR3 protein: CAISESGGQNTGELFF
clone size: few; V gene: TRBV20-1; CDR3 protein: CSARGRGAIKAVGTDMQYF
clone size: many; V gene: TRBV7-2; CDR3 protein: CASSRGQGSYGYTF
clone size: many; V gene: TRBV6-1; CDR3 protein: CASSEAWSGYYEQYF
clone size: many; V gene: TRBV12-5; CDR3 protein: CASGLVPGAGTGLVGGYGYTF
clone size: many; V gene: TRBV11-2; CDR3 protein: CASSLVGSSGTYNEQFF
clone size: many; V gene: TRBV7-9; CDR3 protein: CASSPTRTSDHTDTQYF
clone size: many; V gene: TRBV15; CDR3 protein: CATSRAGTVYSYEQYF
clone size: NA; V gene: TRBV7-2; CDR3 protein: CASSLVRDSRWPQHF
clone size: NA; V gene: TRBV14; CDR3 protein: CVSSRGLWSYEQYF
clone size: many; V gene: TRBV7-9; CDR3 protein: CASSLAQGDYGYTF
clone size: NA; V gene: TRBV19; CDR3 protein: CASSTRQGRETQYF
clone size: NA; V gene: TRBV2; CDR3 protein: CASRGPGSYPDNQPQHF